Detailed here is one T cell receptor beta chain. Its antigen target is currently unknown. Base qualities are not provided; no much larger clone lies one nucleotide away. Collaborating institutions collected whole blood in K2EDTA tubes following their own protocols. For TCRbeta analysis, collaborator samples were shipped as frozen whole blood, as isolated PBMCs, or as DNA extracted from either sample type. The immunoSEQ Assay, a bias-controlled multiplex PCR, was used to amplify TCRbeta CDR3 regions from genomic DNA. The paper's processing steps were these. The number of nucleated cells in each sample was estimated from the amplification of reference gene primers within the assay. Sequence reads were collapsed and filtered to measure the absolute abundance of every unique TCRbeta CDR3 rearrangement. For each sample, productive Simpson clonality was calculated by taking the square root of Simpson's diversity index across productive rearrangements. Held by TCRdb, this immuneACCESS table contains in-frame sequences only and omits some clones. Under half of the omission traces to an unresolved V gene where checked; the cause of the rest is unknown. Clone size and V and J calls were adopted from that table, with D and trimming inferred from the DNA. A total of about 160,000 clones appear in this sample, 65% to 85% of them only once. The top ten hold 9.1% of the sample.

The record originates from a study of blood T cell repertoires in COVID-19 (TCRdb year 2020). Regarding the complete study: The collaborator samples originated in the United States, Italy and Spain and spanned the acute and convalescent phases of COVID-19. The prospective study material was composed of cDNA or gDNA derived from T cells, B-cell-depleted T cells, or PBMCs. A de-identified subject ID, COVID-19 status, age in years and sex were almost always included in the sample metadata. The dataset comprised deeply sampled blood TCRbeta repertoires from subjects exposed to, actively infected with, or recovered from COVID-19. A freely available public database, intended as a resource for researchers studying the immune response to SARS-CoV-2, is where the repertoires were released. Samples came from the ongoing ImmuneRACE study (first 160 participants) plus 1,254 subjects from 6 global collaborators. Where HLA class I and class II types were available, the types were taken from metadata supplied by the sample provider, not from assay-based typing. The full study reports these points: The amount of clinical and demographic metadata varied by source and participant and was provided uncurated.

Inclusive of the bounding cysteine and phenylalanine, the CDR3 is 14 residues long. The CDR3 DNA has 42 bases and is translated from base 1. Via the germline V gene, CDR1 is SGHRS and CDR2 YFSETQ. V ends up 6 bases short and J 3 bases short, with an unmatched junction base count of 6. This sequence was found in a woman aged 80 or over with active or convalescent COVID-19. Sequencing was performed on peripheral blood. The chain employs TRBV5-1 and TRBJ2-3; 8 middle bases align to TRBD1. The nucleotide sequence is TGCGCCAGCACCACAGGACAGGGAACAGATACGCAGTATTTT. Translated, this gives CASTTGQGTDTQYF.